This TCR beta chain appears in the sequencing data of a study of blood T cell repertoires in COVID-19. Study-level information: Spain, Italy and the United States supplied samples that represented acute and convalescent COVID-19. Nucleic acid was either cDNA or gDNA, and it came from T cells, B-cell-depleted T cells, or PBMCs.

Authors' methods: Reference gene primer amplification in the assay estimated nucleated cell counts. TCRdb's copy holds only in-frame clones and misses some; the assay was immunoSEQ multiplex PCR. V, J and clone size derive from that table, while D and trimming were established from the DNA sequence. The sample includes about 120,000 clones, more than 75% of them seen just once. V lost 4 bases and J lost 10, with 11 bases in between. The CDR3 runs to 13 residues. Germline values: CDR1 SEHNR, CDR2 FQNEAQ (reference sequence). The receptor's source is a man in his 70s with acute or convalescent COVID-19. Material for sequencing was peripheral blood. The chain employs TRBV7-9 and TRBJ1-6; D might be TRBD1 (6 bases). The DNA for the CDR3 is TGTGCCAGCAGCTCGTTACAGGGATCACCCCTCCACTTT. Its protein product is CASSSLQGSPLHF.